A selection of T cell receptor beta chains follows, all from one sample in a study of identical twins. Each CDR3 protein is one row after TCRdb ran MiXCR on the 5' RACE reads. This sample has 750,000 to 950,000 distinct CDR3 sequences, with 9% to 15% found just once. The data were also submitted as part of a second study, on yellow fever vaccine responses in identical twins.

Sequenced material: PBMCs. These receptors originate from a young woman in good health. Each CDR3 is given with its conserved first and last residue. The order of the fields is V gene, J gene, D gene, clone size, CDR3 protein, CDR3 DNA. A D gene is named only where the DNA matches it firmly. Clone sizes are given selectively: once, few, many, or a class where the clone is expanded.

V gene: TRBV29-1
J gene: TRBJ2-1
D gene: TRBD2
clone size: .
CDR3 protein: CSAAAGQLRNEQFF
CDR3 DNA: TGCAGCGCGGCAGCGGGGCAACTAAGAAATGAGCAGTTCTTC

V gene: TRBV3-1
J gene: TRBJ2-2
D gene: TRBD2
clone size: few
CDR3 protein: CASSQGLAGANTGELFF
CDR3 DNA: TGTGCCAGCAGCCAGGGACTAGCGGGGGCCAACACCGGGGAGCTGTTTTTT

V gene: TRBV13
J gene: TRBJ2-3
D gene: TRBD2
clone size: few
CDR3 protein: CASSPGESGGAISDTQYF
CDR3 DNA: TGTGCCAGCAGCCCCGGGGAGAGCGGGGGGGCGATATCAGATACGCAGTATTTT

V gene: TRBV5-1
J gene: TRBJ2-3
D gene: .
clone size: .
CDR3 protein: CASSLAPQGIGTDTQYF
CDR3 DNA: TGCGCCAGCAGCTTGGCACCACAGGGTATTGGGACAGATACGCAGTATTTT

V gene: TRBV5-1
J gene: TRBJ2-7
D gene: TRBD2
clone size: few
CDR3 protein: CASSLSTGTSGRGYEQYF
CDR3 DNA: TGCGCCAGCAGCTTGTCGACCGGGACTAGCGGGAGGGGCTACGAGCAGTACTTC

V gene: TRBV6-1
J gene: TRBJ2-1
D gene: .
clone size: few
CDR3 protein: CASRHTGSYNEQFF
CDR3 DNA: TGTGCCAGCAGGCATACAGGGAGCTACAATGAGCAGTTCTTC

V gene: TRBV5-1
J gene: TRBJ2-7
D gene: TRBD2
clone size: .
CDR3 protein: CASSSNSGYRYEQYF
CDR3 DNA: TGCGCCAGCAGCTCGAATAGCGGGTACCGCTACGAGCAGTACTTC

V gene: TRBV25-1
J gene: TRBJ2-1
D gene: .
clone size: .
CDR3 protein: CASSPREPIYNEQFF
CDR3 DNA: TGTGCCAGCAGCCCCAGAGAGCCGATTTACAATGAGCAGTTCTTC

V gene: TRBV19
J gene: TRBJ2-1
D gene: TRBD1
clone size: few
CDR3 protein: CASSQRTGLYNEQFF
CDR3 DNA: TGTGCCAGTAGTCAAAGGACAGGGCTCTACAATGAGCAGTTCTTC

V gene: TRBV20-1
J gene: TRBJ2-3
D gene: TRBD2
clone size: .
CDR3 protein: CSARGLAGAQGTDTQYF
CDR3 DNA: TGCAGTGCTAGGGGGTTAGCGGGGGCTCAGGGGACAGATACGCAGTATTTT

V gene: TRBV12-3/TRBV12-4
J gene: TRBJ1-5
D gene: .
clone size: many
CDR3 protein: CASSSFESVGNQPQHF
CDR3 DNA: TGTGCCAGCAGTTCTTTTGAAAGTGTAGGCAATCAGCCCCAGCATTTT

V gene: TRBV28
J gene: TRBJ2-3
D gene: .
clone size: few
CDR3 protein: CASSSGQGAAGTQYF
CDR3 DNA: TGTGCCAGCAGTTCGGGACAAGGGGCCGCGGGTACGCAGTATTTT

V gene: TRBV4-1
J gene: TRBJ2-3
D gene: .
clone size: many
CDR3 protein: CASSQSPQPDTQYF
CDR3 DNA: TGCGCCAGCAGCCAAAGTCCACAGCCAGATACGCAGTATTTT

V gene: TRBV18
J gene: TRBJ2-3
D gene: TRBD2
clone size: .
CDR3 protein: CASSTRGVTDTQYF
CDR3 DNA: TGTGCCAGCTCCACCCGGGGGGTCACAGATACGCAGTATTTT

V gene: TRBV5-1
J gene: TRBJ2-3
D gene: .
clone size: few
CDR3 protein: CASSGATDPRTDTQYF
CDR3 DNA: TGCGCCAGCAGCGGAGCGACGGACCCCCGCACAGATACGCAGTATTTT

V gene: TRBV21-1
J gene: TRBJ2-5
D gene: .
clone size: .
CDR3 protein: CATRGQTVETQYF
CDR3 DNA: TGTGCCACCAGGGGACAGACCGTCGAGACCCAGTACTTC

V gene: TRBV6-2/TRBV6-3
J gene: TRBJ2-3
D gene: .
clone size: .
CDR3 protein: CASRGSPGGTDTQYF
CDR3 DNA: TGTGCCAGCAGGGGTAGCCCCGGGGGCACAGATACGCAGTATTTT

V gene: TRBV15
J gene: TRBJ2-1
D gene: TRBD2
clone size: few
CDR3 protein: CATSRPRLAGESEQFF
CDR3 DNA: TGTGCCACCAGCAGACCACGACTAGCGGGAGAGTCTGAGCAGTTCTTC

V gene: TRBV15
J gene: TRBJ2-3
D gene: TRBD2
clone size: .
CDR3 protein: CATSSHVGGGAGDTQYF
CDR3 DNA: TGTGCCACCAGCAGCCACGTGGGCGGGGGGGCAGGAGATACGCAGTATTTT

V gene: TRBV2
J gene: TRBJ1-6
D gene: .
clone size: .
CDR3 protein: CASNSRDSPLHF
CDR3 DNA: TGTGCCAGCAACTCCAGGGATTCACCCCTCCACTTT

V gene: TRBV12-3/TRBV12-4
J gene: TRBJ1-5
D gene: TRBD1
clone size: .
CDR3 protein: CASSLRGTANQPQHF
CDR3 DNA: TGTGCCAGCAGTTTACGTGGGACAGCGAATCAGCCCCAGCATTTT

V gene: TRBV5-1
J gene: TRBJ2-3
D gene: .
clone size: many
CDR3 protein: CASSFPGADTQYF
CDR3 DNA: TGTGCCAGCAGTTTCCCGGGAGCCGATACGCAGTATTTT

V gene: TRBV2
J gene: TRBJ1-5
D gene: .
clone size: .
CDR3 protein: CASSAEGDQPQHF
CDR3 DNA: TGTGCCAGCAGTGCCGAAGGCGATCAGCCCCAGCATTTT

V gene: TRBV7-6
J gene: TRBJ2-3
D gene: TRBD2
clone size: few
CDR3 protein: CASSLDTSGADTQYF
CDR3 DNA: TGTGCCAGCAGCTTAGATACTAGCGGAGCAGATACGCAGTATTTT

V gene: TRBV20-1
J gene: TRBJ2-4
D gene: .
clone size: .
CDR3 protein: CSARSEPAKNIQYF
CDR3 DNA: TGCAGTGCTAGGTCAGAACCAGCCAAAAACATTCAGTACTTC

V gene: TRBV7-7
J gene: TRBJ2-5
D gene: .
clone size: few
CDR3 protein: CASSFAGTETQYF
CDR3 DNA: TGTGCCAGCAGCTTTGCGGGAACGGAGACCCAGTACTTC

V gene: TRBV7-3
J gene: TRBJ2-3
D gene: .
clone size: few
CDR3 protein: CASSFRTFPDTQYF
CDR3 DNA: TGTGCCAGCAGCTTCAGGACTTTCCCAGATACGCAGTATTTT

V gene: TRBV20-1
J gene: TRBJ2-5
D gene: .
clone size: many
CDR3 protein: CSAYREETQYF
CDR3 DNA: TGCAGTGCTTACAGAGAAGAGACCCAGTACTTC

V gene: TRBV5-1
J gene: TRBJ2-7
D gene: .
clone size: .
CDR3 protein: CASSPKLNEQYF
CDR3 DNA: TGCGCCAGCAGCCCAAAACTGAACGAGCAGTACTTC

V gene: TRBV12-3/TRBV12-4
J gene: TRBJ2-5
D gene: TRBD1
clone size: few
CDR3 protein: CASSLWALGQGDGETQYF
CDR3 DNA: TGTGCCAGCAGTTTGTGGGCCTTGGGACAGGGGGATGGAGAGACCCAGTACTTC

V gene: TRBV2
J gene: TRBJ2-2
D gene: TRBD2
clone size: .
CDR3 protein: CAVHGGATTGELFF
CDR3 DNA: TGTGCCGTACACGGGGGGGCGACCACCGGGGAGCTGTTTTTT